The 18 T cell receptor beta chains below come from one sample, sequenced in a study of metastatic and nonmetastatic thyroid tumors. None of the patients had undergone any treatment ahead of thyroid surgery. From the PCR reads, TCRdb re-called clones with MiXCR. The repertoire holds approximately 35,000 clones, with 18% as singletons. The sequencing input was blood. These receptors came from a male donor with papillary thyroid cancer or a benign thyroid nodule (not recorded which). Some clones in this sample may be carry-over from other donors' samples.

This clone was observed at least ten times. The chain links TRBV5-1 to TRBJ2-2; 8 nucleotides match TRBD2. With V trimmed by 5 bases and J by 1 base, 4 bases remained unmatched. Germline CDR1 SGHRS, CDR2 YFSETQ. The CDR3 runs 15 residues. The CDR3 spells CASSRTSGNTGELFF. CDR3 nucleotide sequence: TGCGCCAGCAGTCGTACTAGCGGGAACACCGGGGAGCTGTTTTTT.

Many counts were recorded for this clone. The chain has TRBV20-1 and TRBJ1-1; the D gene is possibly TRBD1 (6 bases). Trimming pared 6 bases from V and 4 bases from J, leaving 18 bases between. Germline assignment: CDR1 DFQATT and CDR2 SNEGSKA (reference sequence). This CDR3 region has 14 residues. The CDR3 region has the DNA TGCAGTGCAACCCACGGACAGTCTTCCACTGAAGCTTTCTTT. This codes for CSATHGQSSTEAFF.

This clone was seen ten or more times. The rearrangement joins TRBV20-1 to TRBJ2-3; 13 bases are a match to TRBD2. The CDR3 sequence is 17 residues long. CDR1 is DFQATT, CDR2 SNEGSKA, per germline (reference sequence). J gave up 0 bases and V 4 bases, and 7 bases lay outside the gene matches. The CDR3 is CSAIDPGLAGSTDTQYF. The CDR3 region has the DNA TGCAGTGCTATTGATCCGGGACTAGCGGGAAGCACAGATACGCAGTATTTT.

The sample holds many counts of this clone. In DNA form, the CDR3 reads TGTGCCAGCAGCTCCCCCTCGGCAGGGCAATATGGCTACACCTTC. Protein: CASSSPSAGQYGYTF. This rearrangement joins TRBV7-2 to TRBJ1-2, with D possibly matching TRBD1 (5 bases). The CDR3 loop spans 15 amino acids. Germline V lookup: CDR1 SGHTA, CDR2 FQGNSA. V was cut by 4 bases and J by 5 bases, with 17 bases left in between.

Judged by abundance, this clone is medium-sized (0.01 to 0.1%). J is TRBJ2-7 and V is TRBV6-2 or TRBV6-3, with a possible D match to TRBD2 (5 bases). This CDR3 comprises 15 residues. Deletions cut 0 bases from V and 3 bases from J, with 12 bases between. The germline gives CDR1 MNHEY, CDR2 SVGEGT. CDR3 sequence (DNA): TGTGCCAGCAGTTACTCGTTTAAGCGGTACTACGAGCAGTACTTC. Encoded protein: CASSYSFKRYYEQYF.

The gene calls are TRBV7-9 and TRBJ2-2; 7 bases map to TRBD2. Germline lookup yields CDR1 SEHNR and CDR2 FQNEAQ (reference sequence). The CDR3 is 15 amino acids. Trimming cost V 4 bases and J 5 bases; bases outside gene matches: 7. The CDR3 DNA reads TGTGCCAGCAGCTCACCAGGACTAGAAACCGGGGAGCTGTTTTTT. Encoded protein: CASSSPGLETGELFF. Full variable domain (remainder filled in from reference TRBV7-9 and TRBJ2-2): DTGVSQNPRHKITKRGQNVTFRCDPISEHNRLYWYRQTLGQGPEFLTYFQNEAQLEKSRLLSDRFSAERPKGSFSTLEIQRTEQGDSAMYLCASSSPGLETGELFFGEGSRLTVL.

To note about this clone: A read error may account for a junction end that differs from germline. The same CDR3 can be traced to other DNA sequences in this sample. The rearrangement joins TRBV30 to TRBJ1-1; TRBD1 matches at 9 bases. The CDR3 is 20 residues long. Per germline, CDR1 GTSNPN and CDR2 SVGIG (reference sequence). The CDR3 nucleotides are TGTGCCTGGATGCGCTTGGGGGTTGTGGTAACCGGGACAGGGAAAACTGAGGCTTTCTTT. It is translated as CAWMRLGVVVTGTGKTEAFF. Variable domain in full (rest from reference TRBV30 and TRBJ1-1): SQTIHQWPATLVQPVGSPLSLECTVEGTSNPNLYWYRQAAGRGLQLLFYSVGIGQISSEVPQNLSASRPQDRQFILSSKKLLLSDSGFYLCAWMRLGVVVTGTGKTEAFFGQGTRLTVV.

The gene calls are TRBV2 and TRBJ1-1; unclear D gene. V shed 3 bases and J shed 0 bases, with 8 bases lying between them. The CDR3 length is 14 residues. CDR1 and CDR2 (germline): SNHLY, FYNNEI. The CDR3 spells CASSDPTLNTEAFF. The DNA of the CDR3 is TGTGCCAGCAGTGACCCGACGCTGAACACTGAAGCTTTCTTT.

About this clone: Within the sample, other DNA sequences also encode this same CDR3. V usage is TRBV24-1 and J usage is TRBJ1-6; D not resolved. Trimming removed 3 bases from V and 8 bases from J, with 16 bases in between. The germline CDR1 and CDR2 sequences are KGHDR and SFDVKD. The CDR3 runs 16 residues. The CDR3 DNA sequence: TGTGCCACCAGTGATCCTCGGAAGGGCCCCCATTCACCCCTCCACTTT. It specifies CATSDPRKGPHSPLHF.

At least ten counts were recorded for this clone. This chain uses TRBV4-2 with TRBJ1-2; a weak D match, TRBD1 (6 bases). The CDR3 length is 16 residues. Germline CDR1 and CDR2: LGHNA and YNFKEQ. V was clipped by 1 base and J by 4 bases, with 16 bases between them. CDR3 residues: CASSQGSAQGGYGYTF. CDR3 sequence (DNA): TGTGCCAGCAGCCAAGGATCAGCACAGGGAGGCTATGGCTACACCTTC.

This clone was detected ten times or more. This chain connects TRBV20-1 to TRBJ1-1; D not certain. Trimming removed 7 bases at V and 4 bases at J, with 16 bases between. Germline V gives CDR1 DFQATT, CDR2 SNEGSKA (reference sequence). CDR3 length: 13 residues. This CDR3 is CSELSGTGTEAFF. In DNA, the CDR3 is TGCAGTGAGCTTTCGGGAACGGGCACTGAAGCTTTCTTT.

Of note for this clone: This may be a read error, as it is one base from a much larger clone. The chain couples TRBV5-4 to TRBJ2-3, with 7 bases identical to TRBD2. In germline, CDR1 is SGHNT, CDR2 YYREEE (reference sequence). The CDR3 has 15 amino acids. CDR3 in amino acids: CASSSGLGSTYTQYF. The CDR3, as DNA: TGTGCCAGCAGCTCCGGACTAGGCAGCACATATACGCAGTATTTT.

This clone was detected ten times or more. The DNA of the CDR3 is TGTGCCAGCAGCCCCTTTCTTGGTCGGAACACCGGGGAGCTGTTTTTT. Encoded protein: CASSPFLGRNTGELFF. The J gene is TRBJ2-2, the V gene TRBV9; no firm D call. V lost 4 bases, J lost 1 base, and 14 bases lay in between. Germline CDR1 reads SGDLS; CDR2 reads YYNGEE. The CDR3 is 16 residues long. Full variable domain (outside the CDR3, taken from reference TRBV9 and TRBJ2-2): DSGVTQTPKHLITATGQRVTLRCSPRSGDLSVYWYQQSLDQGLQFLIQYYNGEERAKGNILERFSAQQFPDLHSELNLSSLELGDSALYFCASSPFLGRNTGELFFGEGSRLTVL.

In its sample, this clone was seen many times. The chain joins TRBV4-2 to TRBJ2-7; 12 nucleotides agree with TRBD2. The V gene's germline CDR1 is LGHNA and CDR2 YNFKEQ. With V trimmed by 4 bases and J by 2 bases, 12 bases remained unmatched. The length of the CDR3 is 18 residues. This CDR3 is CASSREVASGRVPYEQYF. CDR3 nucleotide sequence: TGTGCCAGCAGCCGGGAGGTCGCTAGCGGGAGGGTTCCCTACGAGCAGTACTTC.

This clone was counted ten times or more. V gene TRBV7-6 combines with J gene TRBJ1-1, with TRBD1 matching 7 bases. Germline CDR1 SGHVS, CDR2 FNYEAQ. Trimming took 2 bases from V and 2 from J; bases not matched to a gene: 5. This CDR3 contains 15 residues. DNA of the CDR3: TGTGCCAGCAGCTTATGGCAGGGGGGTAACACTGAAGCTTTCTTT. Its protein product is CASSLWQGGNTEAFF.

This clone showed up many times. The V and J genes are TRBV28 and TRBJ2-3; tentatively, D is TRBD2 (6 bases). CDR1 is MDHEN and CDR2 is SYDVKM in the germline V gene. With 6 bases removed from V and 10 bases from J, the gap between germline ends came to 14 bases. The CDR3 is 12 amino acids. CDR3 amino acids: CASRSGGNAQYF. For the CDR3, the DNA is TGTGCCAGCAGATCCGGCGGGAACGCGCAGTATTTT. The whole variable domain, remainder taken from reference TRBV28 and TRBJ2-3, is DVKVTQSSRYLVKRTGEKVFLECVQDMDHENMFWYRQDPGLGLRLIYFSYDVKMKEKGDIPEGYSVSREKKERFSLILESASTNQTSMYLCASRSGGNAQYFGPGTRLTVL.

This clone was detected ten times or more. The chain recombines TRBV27 with TRBJ2-3; D gene unclear. CDR1 and CDR2 from the germline V gene are MNHEY and SMNVEV (reference sequence). V was trimmed by 2 bases and J by 0 bases, leaving 6 bases between them. The CDR3 spans 14 residues. The CDR3 protein is CASSLGVSTDTQYF. CDR3 DNA sequence: TGTGCCAGCAGTTTAGGTGTCAGCACAGATACGCAGTATTTT.

In this sample, this clone turned up many times. The rearrangement links TRBV9 to TRBJ1-2; D might be TRBD1 (6 bases). The CDR3 contains 14 residues. V was clipped by 5 bases and J by 2 bases, with 13 bases between them. Germline CDR1 is SGDLS and CDR2 is YYNGEE. The CDR3 loop reads CASSEGGGNYGYTF. The CDR3 region has the DNA TGTGCCAGCAGTGAAGGGGGGGGCAACTATGGCTACACCTTC.